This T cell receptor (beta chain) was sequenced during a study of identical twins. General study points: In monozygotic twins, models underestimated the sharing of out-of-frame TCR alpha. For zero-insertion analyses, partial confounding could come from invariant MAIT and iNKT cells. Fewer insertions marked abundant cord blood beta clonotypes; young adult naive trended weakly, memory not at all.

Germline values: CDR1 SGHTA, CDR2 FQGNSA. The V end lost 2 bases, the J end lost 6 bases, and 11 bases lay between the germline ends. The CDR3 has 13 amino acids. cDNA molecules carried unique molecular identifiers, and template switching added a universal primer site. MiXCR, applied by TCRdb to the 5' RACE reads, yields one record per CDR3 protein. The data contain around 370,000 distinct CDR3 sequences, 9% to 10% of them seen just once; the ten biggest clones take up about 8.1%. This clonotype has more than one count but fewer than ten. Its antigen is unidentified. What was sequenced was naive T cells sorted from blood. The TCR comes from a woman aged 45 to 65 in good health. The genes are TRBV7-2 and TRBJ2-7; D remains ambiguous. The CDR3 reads CASSLLPVSEQYF. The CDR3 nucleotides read TGTGCCAGCAGCTTACTTCCTGTGAGCGAGCAGTACTTC.